This entry concerns a single TCR beta chain. TCRdb's copy holds only in-frame clones and misses some; the assay was immunoSEQ multiplex PCR. The repertoire holds about 73,000 clones, with 82% as singletons. The data were taken from a study of blood T cell repertoires in COVID-19. Germline assignment: CDR1 SGHAT and CDR2 FQNNGV. Trimming took 2 bases from V and 0 from J; bases not matched to a gene: 15. There are 19 residues in the CDR3. The TCR sequence derives from a woman aged 60-75 years with acute or convalescent COVID-19. The sample was peripheral blood. The V and J genes are TRBV11-2 and TRBJ1-2; TRBD1 matches at 7 bases. CDR3 bases: TGTGCCAGCAGCTTAACGAGACAGGGTACGGGTTTCTCTAACTATGGCTACACCTTC. This codes for CASSLTRQGTGFSNYGYTF.